This TCR beta chain comes out of a study of blood T cell repertoires in COVID-19. Across 20 to 25 US areas, participants ranged in age from about 18 to 90 years. Generated by immunoSEQ multiplex PCR, the TCRdb table keeps only in-frame clones and is missing some. Of over 400,000 clones in the sample, around 85% are singletons; the top ten hold 6.5% to 9.5%. Germline CDR1 and CDR2: MGHRA and YSYEKL. The CDR3 loop spans 13 amino acids. V was shortened by 1 base and J by 3 bases, with 4 bases between the two germline ends. The chain joins TRBV4-1 to TRBJ1-3; D gene unclear. Sequencing was carried out using PBMCs or T cells enriched from blood (not recorded which). The TCR was taken from an older woman who had recovered from COVID-19. CDR3 in DNA: TGCGCCAGCAGCCAAGGGAGTGGAAACACCATATATTTT. Translated: CASSQGSGNTIYF.